The 13 T cell receptor beta chains in this list originate from one sample, sequenced in a study of blood T cell dynamics during melanoma immunotherapy. Time point given: week 3, after first cycle of checkpoint inhibitor. Using immunoSEQ multiplex PCR, the repertoire was profiled, and TCRdb retains in-frame clones only, with some absent. The repertoire has roughly 7,400 clones, about four fifths of them found once; the top ten carry about 15%. Source: blood, taken from a patient treated with checkpoint blockade. The source is a human donor with melanoma.

This chain uses TRBV19 with TRBJ2-5; no clear D. The CDR3 runs to 13 residues. V dropped 0 bases and J dropped 11 bases, with 13 bases sitting between them. Germline V lookup: CDR1 LNHDA, CDR2 SQIVND (reference sequence). CDR3 sequence: CASSIDLGEPQYF. The CDR3 DNA reads TGTGCCAGTAGTATAGATCTCGGAGAACCACAGTACTTC.

The chain links TRBV9 to TRBJ2-2, with TRBD1 matching 10 bases. Germline CDR1 reads SGDLS; CDR2 reads YYNGEE. Unmatched junction bases numbered 3, after V lost 3 bases and J lost 4 bases. CDR3 length: 15 residues. The CDR3 loop is CASSGDRGLTGELFF. The DNA of the CDR3 is TGTGCCAGCAGCGGGGACAGGGGACTCACCGGGGAGCTGTTTTTT.

With regard to this clone: The identical CDR3 is also encoded by other nucleotide sequences in the sample. V and J are TRBV5-1 and TRBJ1-2; possibly TRBD1 for D (5 bases). The CDR3 is made up of 14 amino acids. V dropped 0 bases and J dropped 1 base, with 7 bases sitting between them. From germline, CDR1 is SGHRS and CDR2 YFSETQ. The CDR3 protein is CASSLAGGNYGYTF. The DNA of the CDR3 is TGCGCCAGCAGCTTGGCGGGGGGTAACTATGGCTACACCTTC.

The V call is TRBV27, the J call TRBJ2-3; D remains ambiguous. V lost 1 base and J lost 3, with 5 bases in between. In germline, CDR1 is MNHEY, CDR2 SMNVEV (reference sequence). The CDR3 consists of 13 residues. The CDR3 region has the DNA TGTGCCAGCAGTTTATTCGCGACAGATACGCAGTATTTT. Its protein product is CASSLFATDTQYF.

This chain links TRBV5-5 with TRBJ1-2, with a possible D match to TRBD1 (5 bases). V dropped 4 bases and J dropped 3 bases, with 10 bases sitting between them. The CDR3 length is 13 residues. The germline gives CDR1 SGHKS, CDR2 YYEKEE (reference sequence). The CDR3: CASSPGTYYGYTF. CDR3 nucleotides: TGTGCCAGCAGCCCCGGGACGTACTATGGCTACACCTTC.

The chain joins TRBV6-5 to TRBJ1-4; D is undetermined. CDR3 length equals 15 residues. V lost 4 bases and J lost 7, with 16 bases in between. The germline CDR1 and CDR2 sequences are MNHEY and SVGAGI. The CDR3 DNA follows: TGTGCCAGCAGTTCCCTCGGAAGGGAAGGTGAAAAACTGTTTTTT. This encodes CASSSLGREGEKLFF.

This clone has only a few counts. The genes are TRBV4-1 and TRBJ2-5, with TRBD2 matching over 8 bases. In germline, CDR1 is MGHRA, CDR2 YSYEKL. The length of the CDR3 is 17 residues. With 0 bases clipped from V and 5 bases from J, the junction kept 11 bases outside the gene matches. The CDR3 reads CASSQDASGGFGETQYF. CDR3 sequence (DNA): TGCGCCAGCAGCCAAGACGCGAGCGGGGGTTTCGGGGAGACCCAGTACTTC.

The rearrangement links TRBV30 to TRBJ2-7; D unresolved. The CDR3 is 12 residues long. With 3 bases removed from V and 5 bases from J, the gap between germline ends came to 11 bases. Germline assignment: CDR1 GTSNPN and CDR2 SVGIG (reference sequence). For the CDR3, the DNA is TGTGCCTGGAGCTTTATCTTCGACGAGCAGTACTTC. This sequence encodes CAWSFIFDEQYF.

This chain joins TRBV5-4 and TRBJ2-5, with D possibly matching TRBD1 (6 bases). The end of the DNA aligns better with TRBJ2-7, so the J call may be wrong. CDR1 and CDR2 (germline): SGHNT, YYREEE (reference sequence). The CDR3 consists of 15 residues. Here the CDR3 reads CASSLGTGSSYEQYF. The CDR3 nucleotides read TGTGCCAGCAGCTTGGGTACAGGGAGCTCCTACGAGCAGTACTTC.

The genes are TRBV5-1 and TRBJ2-7; 7 bases align to TRBD2. Germline CDR1 SGHRS, CDR2 YFSETQ. Losses at the gene ends were 0 bases for V and 7 bases for J; bases not matched to a gene: 7. There are 14 residues in the CDR3. The CDR3 is CASSLGRGEGEQYF. The CDR3 DNA follows: TGCGCCAGCAGCTTGGGACGGGGGGAAGGAGAGCAGTACTTC.

This clone was seen a few times. This chain uses TRBV7-9 with TRBJ2-7; possibly TRBD1 or TRBD2 for D (5 bases each). Trimming took off 3 bases at V and 3 bases at J, with 12 bases between the two ends. From germline, CDR1 is SEHNR and CDR2 FQNEAQ (reference sequence). The CDR3 loop spans 14 amino acids. This CDR3 reads CASSFGGTFYEQYF. In DNA form, the CDR3 reads TGTGCCAGCAGCTTTGGTGGGACGTTCTACGAGCAGTACTTC.

This chain connects TRBV14 to TRBJ2-2; no reliable D call. V shed 2 bases and J shed 0 bases, with 10 bases lying between them. The germline CDR1 and CDR2 sequences are SGHDN and FVKESK. The CDR3 is 16 residues long. For the CDR3, the DNA is TGTGCCAGCAGCCAAAGCCAGAGCGCGAACACCGGGGAGCTGTTTTTT. Translating gives CASSQSQSANTGELFF.

The rearrangement uses TRBV7-2 and TRBJ1-2, with D perhaps matching TRBD1 (5 bases). V lost 5 bases and J 2 bases, leaving 15 bases between the germline ends. The CDR3 loop spans 15 amino acids. Germline V gene data show CDR1 as SGHTA and CDR2 as FQGNSA. The CDR3 DNA reads TGTGCCAGCAGCCTAGGGACTGGGGCCAACTATGGCTACACCTTC. It codes for CASSLGTGANYGYTF.